The 23 T cell receptor beta chains given below trace back to one sample, sequenced in a study of identical twins. TCRdb analysed the 5' RACE reads with MiXCR anew, one entry per CDR3 protein. The data show about 490,000 distinct CDR3 sequences, 12% to 15% seen once. The same specimen was also included in a second study, on yellow fever vaccine responses in identical twins.

The sample comprised CD4+ T cells sorted from blood. Source of these receptors: a woman aged 18-29 years in good health.

This clonotype was seen a handful of times. This chain links TRBV15 with TRBJ1-4; D unresolved. V lost 1 base and J lost 0, with 6 bases in between. Germline-derived CDR1 and CDR2 are LNHNV and YYDKDF (reference sequence). The CDR3 totals 15 residues. The CDR3 loop reads CATSRAVATNEKLFF. As DNA, the CDR3 is TGTGCCACCAGCAGAGCAGTCGCAACTAATGAAAAACTGTTTTTT.

The sample holds a few counts of this clonotype. The chain's CDR3 is CATSREIGTYNEQFF. The CDR3 DNA is TGTGCCACCAGCAGAGAGATAGGGACCTACAATGAGCAGTTCTTC. This sequence joins TRBV15 and TRBJ2-1; D is ambiguous. The germline V gene encodes CDR1 LNHNV and CDR2 YYDKDF (reference sequence). V lost 0 bases and J 2 bases, leaving 8 bases between the germline ends. The CDR3 loop spans 15 amino acids.

The chain joins TRBV15 to TRBJ2-7, with D perhaps TRBD1 (6 bases). The CDR3 is 17 amino acids. V lost 1 base, J lost 3 bases, and 19 bases lay in between. The germline CDR1 and CDR2 sequences are LNHNV and YYDKDF (reference sequence). CDR3 bases: TGTGCCACCAGCAGAGCCGGGACATTTGGTTCGGGCTACGAGCAGTACTTC. It yields the protein CATSRAGTFGSGYEQYF.

This clonotype was picked up many times. The chain carries TRBV10-3 and TRBJ2-1; 8 bases fit TRBD1. Germline-derived CDR1 and CDR2 are ENHRY and SYGVKD. CDR3 size: 14 residues. The V gene end was trimmed by 5 bases and the J gene end by 4 bases; junction bases not matched to a gene: 4. CDR3 nucleotide sequence: TGTGCCATCAGTCCACGACAGGGGTACAATGAGCAGTTCTTC. It translates to CAISPRQGYNEQFF.

This clonotype has just a few counts. The chain uses TRBV10-3 and TRBJ2-1; D gene ambiguous. The CDR3 contains 17 residues. Germline CDR1 ENHRY, CDR2 SYGVKD. Trimming took off 3 bases at V and 0 bases at J, with 15 bases between the two ends. The DNA of the CDR3 is TGTGCCATCAGTGACTCGGCAGTTGGAATCTCCTACAATGAGCAGTTCTTC. Its protein is CAISDSAVGISYNEQFF.

This clonotype showed up just a few times. The V call is TRBV7-8, the J call TRBJ2-7; 9 positions agree with TRBD1. Losses at the gene ends were 5 bases for V and 5 bases for J; bases not matched to a gene: 10. Germline-derived CDR1 and CDR2 are SGHVS and FQNEAQ. The CDR3 totals 15 residues. The CDR3 loop reads CASSGRDRVRHEQYV. The CDR3 DNA reads TGTGCCAGCAGCGGCCGGGACAGGGTTAGGCACGAGCAGTACGTC.

The rearrangement uses TRBV6-5 and TRBJ1-2, with D possibly being TRBD1 (6 bases). The length of the CDR3 is 15 residues. Per the germline V gene, CDR1 is MNHEY and CDR2 is SVGAGI. The V end was cut by 2 bases, the J end by 5 bases, with 15 bases between. DNA for the CDR3: TGTGCCAGCAGTTACATACCTGGCAGGGGTTATGGCTACACCTTC. Translating it yields CASSYIPGRGYGYTF.

The chain couples TRBV7-9 to TRBJ2-1, with D tentatively TRBD2 (6 bases). The germline V gene encodes CDR1 SEHNR and CDR2 FQNEAQ (reference sequence). The V end was cut by 8 bases, the J end by 7 bases, with 24 bases between. The CDR3 is 16 residues long. The CDR3 loop reads CASVKGALAAGNEQFF. CDR3 DNA: TGTGCCAGCGTTAAAGGGGCCTTAGCGGCGGGGAATGAGCAGTTCTTC.

This clonotype was picked up a small number of times. The chain uses TRBV12-3 or TRBV12-4 and TRBJ2-7; 13 bases agree with TRBD2. Germline trimming cut 3 bases from V and 7 bases from J; bases unmatched to any gene: 21. CDR3 length: 20 amino acids. The CDR3 DNA follows: TGTGCCAGCAGTTTTAGGCCCGGACTAGCGGGAGTTTCCGACCTTTTGGAGCAGTACTTC. This sequence encodes CASSFRPGLAGVSDLLEQYF.

The chain couples TRBV2 to TRBJ2-1, with TRBD2 matching over 13 bases. The CDR3 covers 18 residues. The germline CDR1 and CDR2 sequences are SNHLY and FYNNEI. The junction had 10 bases not matched to a gene; V was cut back by 8 bases and J by 0 bases. The CDR3 protein is CASLELAGGTSSYNEQFF. DNA of the CDR3: TGTGCCAGCCTAGAACTAGCGGGGGGGACCAGCTCCTACAATGAGCAGTTCTTC.

The V call is TRBV5-1, the J call TRBJ1-1, with TRBD1 matching 8 bases. Germline trimming cut 7 bases from V and 3 bases from J; bases unmatched to any gene: 5. The CDR3 is 13 amino acids. Germline lookup yields CDR1 SGHRS and CDR2 YFSETQ. The CDR3 region is CASGWTGYTEAFF. As DNA, the CDR3 is TGCGCCAGCGGATGGACAGGGTACACTGAAGCTTTCTTT.

This clonotype occurred many times. The V call is TRBV20-1, the J call TRBJ1-2; perhaps TRBD1 as D (5 bases). Per the germline V gene, CDR1 is DFQATT and CDR2 is SNEGSKA (reference sequence). The CDR3 has 11 amino acids. CDR3 residues: CGPTDNYGYTF. The CDR3 nucleotides read TGCGGTCCGACAGATAACTATGGCTACACCTTC.

V and J are TRBV18 and TRBJ2-5, with D unresolved. Germline V gives CDR1 KGHSH, CDR2 LQKENI. This CDR3 has 12 amino acids. V lost 1 base and J lost 5, with 5 bases in between. CDR3 sequence reads: CASSPRDETQYF. CDR3 in DNA: TGTGCCAGCTCACCACGGGATGAGACCCAGTACTTC.

The V call is TRBV7-9, the J call TRBJ2-7; 10 nucleotides agree with TRBD1. CDR3 length: 15 amino acids. V was pared by 2 bases and J by 6 bases, with 7 bases of the junction left unmatched. Germline CDR1 reads SEHNR; CDR2 reads FQNEAQ (reference sequence). In DNA, the CDR3 is TGTGCCAGCAGCTTATCAGGGACAGGGGAGCCCGAGCAGTACTTC. Translation gives CASSLSGTGEPEQYF.

This clonotype was detected only a few times. The V and J genes are TRBV6-1 and TRBJ1-3; no reliable D call. In germline, CDR1 is MNHNS, CDR2 SASEGT. This CDR3 region has 16 residues. The V and J ends lost 5 bases and 0 bases respectively, with 14 bases between them. This chain's CDR3 is CASSRVVTASGNTIYF. In nucleotides, the CDR3 is TGTGCCAGCAGTCGGGTAGTTACGGCCTCTGGAAACACCATATATTTT.

The rearrangement uses TRBV10-3 and TRBJ2-5; no firm D call. The CDR3 length is 14 residues. Germline CDR1 and CDR2: ENHRY and SYGVKD. Trimming took 6 bases from V and 2 from J, leaving 13 bases between them. The CDR3 sequence: CAIRERPDQETQYF. The CDR3 nucleotides are TGTGCCATCAGAGAACGCCCAGATCAAGAGACCCAGTACTTC.

The rearrangement joins TRBV5-8 to TRBJ2-1, with a tentative D call TRBD2 (6 bases). CDR1 and CDR2 from the germline V gene are SGHTS and YDEGEE. This CDR3 region has 17 residues. V dropped 4 bases and J dropped 7 bases, with 24 bases sitting between them. CDR3 loop: CASSQQDGGTVRNEQFF. In nucleotides, the CDR3 is TGTGCCAGCAGCCAGCAAGATGGCGGGACTGTGAGAAATGAGCAGTTCTTC.

This clonotype was recorded at least ten times. This chain uses TRBV7-3 with TRBJ2-1, with 15 bases identical to TRBD2. V was pared by 2 bases and J by 7 bases, with 3 bases of the junction left unmatched. Germline CDR1 reads SGHTA; CDR2 reads FQGTGA. The CDR3 has 16 amino acids. The CDR3 loop reads CASSLEGTSGRNEQFF. CDR3 nucleotide sequence: TGTGCCAGCAGCTTAGAGGGGACTAGCGGGAGGAATGAGCAGTTCTTC.

This clonotype has more than one count but fewer than ten. This chain uses TRBV5-1 with TRBJ2-5; 8 bases line up with TRBD2. Germline CDR1 and CDR2: SGHRS and YFSETQ. With V trimmed by 1 base and J by 2 bases, 4 bases remained unmatched. The CDR3 length is 15 residues. For the CDR3, the DNA is TGCGCCAGCAGCTTGTTGACTAGCGCACAAGAGACCCAGTACTTC. Translating gives CASSLLTSAQETQYF.

There are a few counts of this clonotype. This rearrangement joins TRBV6-5 to TRBJ1-1; the D is unclear. Germline lookup yields CDR1 MNHEY and CDR2 SVGAGI. Trimming stripped 2 bases from V and 5 bases from J, with 12 bases between. This CDR3 spans 14 amino acids. This chain's CDR3 is CASSYRAGGTEAFF. The CDR3, as DNA: TGTGCCAGCAGTTACCGAGCCGGTGGTACTGAAGCTTTCTTT.

This clonotype has only a few counts. The chain uses TRBV12-5 and TRBJ1-2; TRBD1 agrees at 9 bases. Germline-derived CDR1 and CDR2 are LGHNT and FRNRAP. V trimming: 2 bases; J trimming: 8 bases; junction bases outside the gene matches: 3. The CDR3 is made up of 13 amino acids. The CDR3 loop reads CASGLTGGRGYTF. DNA for the CDR3: TGTGCTAGTGGTTTGACAGGGGGCAGGGGCTACACCTTC.

This clonotype was observed a handful of times. The chain recombines TRBV5-6 with TRBJ2-1; no firm D call. The germline gives CDR1 SGHDT, CDR2 YYEEEE. Between the trimmed V and J ends, which lost 2 bases and 7 bases, there was a span of 13 bases. The CDR3 is 14 amino acids. The CDR3 DNA follows: TGTGCCAGCAGCTTCGCTGGACCGCGGAATGAGCAGTTCTTC. Protein: CASSFAGPRNEQFF.

This clonotype has only a few counts. The gene calls are TRBV20-1 and TRBJ2-3, with D uncertain. V dropped 6 bases and J dropped 6 bases, with 10 bases sitting between them. Germline CDR1 is DFQATT and CDR2 is SNEGSKA (reference sequence). The CDR3 has 11 amino acids. CDR3 residues: CSASRPDTQYF. In DNA form, the CDR3 reads TGCAGTGCGAGCCGGCCCGATACGCAGTATTTT.